The 12 T cell receptor beta chains presented below share a single source sample, sequenced in a study of cytomegalovirus exposure and HLA in healthy donors. PCR employed 60 Vbeta and 13 Jbeta primers. Only in-frame clones appear in the TCRdb table, and some are missing; sequencing was by immunoSEQ multiplex PCR. This table has under 200,000 clones, 82% appearing once. Source material: PBMCs. These receptors originate from a man over 45 in good health and CMV-seropositive.

J is TRBJ1-1 and V is TRBV7-2, with a possible D match to TRBD1 (5 bases). CDR3 length: 12 residues. V shed 11 bases and J shed 0 bases, with 10 bases lying between them. Germline V CDR1 and CDR2: SGHTA, FQGNSA. For the CDR3, the DNA is TGTGCCTGGAGACAGATGAACACTGAAGCTTTCTTT. Amino acid sequence: CAWRQMNTEAFF.

V is TRBV28 and J is TRBJ1-2; D is possibly TRBD1 (6 bases). Deletions cut 5 bases from V and 5 bases from J, with 12 bases between. Germline V gene sequence: CDR1 MDHEN, CDR2 SYDVKM. The CDR3 has 13 residues. The CDR3 DNA follows: TGTGCCAGCAGTGGATCTAGGGGGTATGGCTACACCTTC. Its protein is CASSGSRGYGYTF.

The V call is TRBV30, the J call TRBJ1-1; D remains ambiguous. Germline-derived CDR1 and CDR2 are GTSNPN and SVGIG (reference sequence). This CDR3 is built from 11 residues. Trimming cost V 0 bases and J 10 bases, with 9 bases left between them. The CDR3 sequence is CAWSVQVSAFF. CDR3 bases: TGTGCCTGGAGTGTACAAGTTTCAGCTTTCTTT.

This sequence joins TRBV9 and TRBJ2-1; TRBD2 matches 14 bases. The CDR3 runs 15 residues. From germline, CDR1 is SGDLS and CDR2 YYNGEE. The ends lost 4 bases at V and 8 bases at J; junction bases unmatched: 5. CDR3 amino acids: CASSPGLAGVYEQFF. For the CDR3, the DNA is TGTGCCAGCAGCCCGGGACTAGCGGGAGTTTATGAGCAGTTCTTC.

The chain couples TRBV7-2 to TRBJ1-1, with 10 nucleotides matching TRBD1. Looked up from germline, CDR1 is SGHTA and CDR2 is FQGNSA. The CDR3 extends over 14 amino acids. Trimming cost V 2 bases and J 4 bases; bases outside gene matches: 1. CDR3 nucleotide sequence: TGTGCCAGCAGCTTATGGGACAGGGGCACTGAAGCTTTCTTT. This encodes CASSLWDRGTEAFF.

This clone was counted only a few times. The chain uses TRBV30 and TRBJ1-3; D possibly corresponds to TRBD1 (6 bases). Trimming pared 0 bases from V and 3 bases from J, leaving 12 bases between. The CDR3 spans 15 residues. The germline gives CDR1 GTSNPN, CDR2 SVGIG (reference sequence). This CDR3 reads CAWSVLGGLGNTIYF. In DNA form, the CDR3 reads TGTGCCTGGAGTGTACTCGGGGGGCTTGGAAACACCATATATTTT.

The chain carries TRBV4-2 and TRBJ2-3, with 10 nucleotides matching TRBD2. This CDR3 region has 18 residues. Germline V gene data show CDR1 as LGHNA and CDR2 as YNFKEQ. V dropped 3 bases and J dropped 2; count of bases not matched to a gene: 11. Written as DNA, the CDR3 is TGTGCCAGCAGCCAGGGTACCTTAACTAGCGGGGCCACAGATACGCAGTATTTT. Its protein product is CASSQGTLTSGATDTQYF.

This sequence joins TRBV14 and TRBJ2-1, with a possible D match to TRBD1 (5 bases). Per germline, CDR1 SGHDN and CDR2 FVKESK. Between the trimmed V and J ends, which lost 4 bases and 8 bases, there was a span of 21 bases. This CDR3 is built from 16 residues. The CDR3 coding sequence is TGTGCCAGCAGCCCGATGAAGGGGCTTCGAGTGGATGAGCAGTTCTTC. This gives the protein CASSPMKGLRVDEQFF. Drawing the rest from reference TRBV14 and TRBJ2-1, the complete variable domain is EAGVTQFPSHSVIEKGQTVTLRCDPISGHDNLYWYRRVMGKEIKFLLHFVKESKQDESGMPNNRFLAERTGGTYSTLKVQPAELEDSGVYFCASSPMKGLRVDEQFFGPGTRLTVL.

The chain recombines TRBV27 with TRBJ2-7; 14 positions match TRBD2. V lost 2 bases to trimming and J lost 4 bases; unmatched junction nucleotides: 1. This CDR3 has 15 residues. The V gene's germline CDR1 is MNHEY and CDR2 SMNVEV (reference sequence). The DNA for the CDR3 is TGTGCCAGCAGTTTAGGGACTAGCGGGAGTTACGAGCAGTACTTC. This encodes CASSLGTSGSYEQYF.

The genes are TRBV5-1 and TRBJ2-3; the match to TRBD2 covers 7 bases. Per germline, CDR1 SGHRS and CDR2 YFSETQ. CDR3 length: 16 amino acids. V gave up 6 bases and J gave up 6 bases; unmatched junction bases: 16. The CDR3 sequence: CASKNGGLAVGDTQYF. The CDR3 DNA reads TGCGCCAGCAAGAATGGTGGGCTAGCGGTGGGTGATACGCAGTATTTT.

The sample holds one count of this clone. J is TRBJ1-2 and V is TRBV6-6; perhaps TRBD1 as D (5 bases). This CDR3 has 13 amino acids. With 7 bases removed from V and 7 bases from J, the gap between germline ends came to 16 bases. CDR1 MNHNY and CDR2 SVGAGI come from the germline V gene (reference sequence). CDR3 bases: TGTGCCAGCATTTCAGGGAATCAAGGTGGCTACACCTTC. This codes for CASISGNQGGYTF.

The chain links TRBV4-3 to TRBJ1-5; D gene ambiguous. The CDR3 runs to 15 residues. CDR1 LGHNA and CDR2 YSLEER come from the germline V gene. Between the trimmed V and J ends, which lost 0 bases and 5 bases, there was a span of 11 bases. The chain's CDR3 is CASSQDLGVHQPQHF. The CDR3 nucleotides are TGCGCCAGCAGCCAAGATCTCGGGGTCCATCAGCCCCAGCATTTT.